This record looks at one TCR beta chain sequence and its context. The data are from a study of T cell responses to AZD1222 COVID-19 vaccine. Using immunoSEQ multiplex PCR, the repertoire was profiled, and TCRdb retains in-frame clones only, with some absent. This repertoire shows tens of thousands of clones, 86% found once; its top ten account for approximately 9%. The length of the CDR3 is 12 residues. With V trimmed by 8 bases and J by 6 bases, 4 bases remained unmatched. The material was peripheral blood, obtained on day 0 of AZD1222 vaccination. J is TRBJ2-1 and V is TRBV12-3 or TRBV12-4; 7 nucleotides line up with TRBD2. The sequence was collected from an adult in good health. The DNA of the CDR3 is TGTGCCAGCCGGGACTATTCCAATGAGCAGTTCTTC. This encodes CASRDYSNEQFF.